The clone carrying this T cell receptor beta chain has only one observation. Here immunoSEQ multiplex PCR was the method, and the copy in TCRdb shows in-frame clones only, minus some. The data contain approximately 180,000 clones, around four fifths of them singletons. This sample stems from a study of blood T cell repertoires in COVID-19. Overall study context: The study drew acute and convalescent COVID-19 samples from the United States, Italy and Spain.

Germline assignment: CDR1 MRHNA and CDR2 SNTAGT. V lost 6 bases, J lost 4 bases, and 4 bases stayed unmatched. The CDR3 consists of 14 residues. Sequencing was carried out using peripheral blood. This chain links TRBV6-4 with TRBJ2-3; 10 positions agree with TRBD2. The receptor was derived from a woman aged 40 to 50 with COVID-19, enrolled during active disease. The CDR3 nucleotides read TGTGCCAGCAGCCGGACTAGCGGCCCAGATACGCAGTATTTT. This codes for CASSRTSGPDTQYF.